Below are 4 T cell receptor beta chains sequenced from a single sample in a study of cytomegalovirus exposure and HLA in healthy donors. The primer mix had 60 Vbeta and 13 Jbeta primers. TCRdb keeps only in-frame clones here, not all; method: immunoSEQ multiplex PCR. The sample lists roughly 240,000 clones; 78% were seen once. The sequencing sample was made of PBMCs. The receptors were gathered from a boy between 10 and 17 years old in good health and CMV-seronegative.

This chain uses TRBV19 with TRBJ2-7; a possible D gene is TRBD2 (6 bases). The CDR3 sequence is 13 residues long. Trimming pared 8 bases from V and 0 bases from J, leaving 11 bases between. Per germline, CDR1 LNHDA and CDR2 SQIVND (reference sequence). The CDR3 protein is CASGTLSSYEQYF. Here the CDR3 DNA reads TGTGCCAGTGGGACTCTTTCCTCCTACGAGCAGTACTTC.

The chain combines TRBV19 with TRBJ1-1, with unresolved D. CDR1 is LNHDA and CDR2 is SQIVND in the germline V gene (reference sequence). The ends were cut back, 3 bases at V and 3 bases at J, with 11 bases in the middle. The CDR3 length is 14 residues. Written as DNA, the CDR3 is TGTGCCAGTAGTATGAGGGTCGGGGACACTGAAGCTTTCTTT. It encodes CASSMRVGDTEAFF.

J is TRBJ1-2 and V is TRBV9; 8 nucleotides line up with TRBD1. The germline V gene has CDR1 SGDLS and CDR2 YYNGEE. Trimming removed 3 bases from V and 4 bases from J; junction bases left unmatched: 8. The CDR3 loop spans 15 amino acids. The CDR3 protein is CASSGGQGLGYGYTF. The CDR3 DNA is TGTGCCAGCAGCGGCGGACAGGGCCTGGGCTATGGCTACACCTTC.

This CDR3 reads CASSEVGTVTLTEAFF. The DNA for the CDR3 is TGTGCCAGCAGTGAAGTAGGGACAGTCACCCTCACTGAAGCTTTCTTT. This sequence joins TRBV6-1 and TRBJ1-1, with 7 bases fitting TRBD1. The CDR3 is 16 residues long. Germline V CDR1 and CDR2: MNHNS, SASEGT. V lost 1 base and J lost 4; bases outside the gene matches: 9.